Reported below is one TCR beta chain. This clone appeared a few times. Its binding antigen is unknown. No much larger clonotype is one base removed from it; base qualities were not supplied. Using the deep immunoSEQ assay, TCR CDR3 regions were amplified from genomic DNA by multiplex PCR. For each cell subset, the extracted genomic DNA was distributed evenly across all wells of several immunoSEQ 96-well plates, and each plate served as one replicate. For unsorted PBMC, each replicate PCR was loaded with roughly 330 ng genomic DNA, equivalent to roughly 31,000 T cell genomes. Genomic DNA from unsorted PBMC was sequenced over ten immunoSEQ deep assay plates. Purified libraries were quantified with a Qubit 3.0 fluorometer, sized on a Bioanalyzer 2100, and re-quantified with the KAPA Library Quantification kit. A separate single-read 150-cycle Illumina NextSeq 550 flow cell was used to sequence each immunoSEQ 96-well plate. From the authors' description of their analysis: Because the immunoSEQ output held only junctional sequences and lacked quality scores, the filtering could not match the filtering applied to full-length reads. To assign V/J genes and CDR3, sequences were annotated using PyIR, a Python wrapper for IgBLAST v1.9, with IMGT germline references. Reads were removed for weak V/J assignments (E-value above 1e-6), missing CDR3, stop codons, out-of-frame junctions, or ambiguous translated residues. V3J clonotypes were defined by identical inferred V gene, J gene, and CDR3 amino acid sequence. The percentage overlap between two repertoires was calculated by dividing the number of shared unique clonotypes by the size of the smaller repertoire. RTK rarefaction, the Chao1 estimator, and Recon v2.1 estimates of unobserved clonotypes were used to assess repertoire richness. Here the immuneACCESS table is served through TCRdb, limited to in-frame sequences with V and J called. Missing clones are a known gap in these copies; in checked studies unresolved V genes cover under half, and the rest lacks a known reason. V, J and clone size derive from that table, while D and trimming were established from the DNA sequence. The sample table shows about 500,000 clones, and around 77% are seen once. Together, the top ten hold 12% of the sample.

The data stem from a study of shared clonotypes between healthy human individuals (dated by TCRdb to about 2020). Context from the whole study: The cohort included three men and a couple of women between 18 and 49 years of age. Blood TCR repertoires of several healthy adults were deeply sequenced to estimate repertoire size and the extent of clonotype sharing between individuals. Libraries were prepared and TCR repertoires were sequenced by different laboratories using diverse techniques, in order to increase sequencing depth and limit assay-specific biases. Between about 0.9 and 9 billion PBMCs per donor were obtained by leukapheresis.

The donors were healthy, HIV-negative adults with no recently reported acute infections or vaccinations. Only Caucasian adults living in Nashville, Tennessee, USA were represented among the donors. For unsorted samples, tens of millions of PBMCs were counted, and genomic DNA was extracted using the QIAamp DNA Blood Mini kit. Blood was obtained by leukapheresis, after which PBMCs were separated by Ficoll-Histopaque density gradient centrifugation and cryopreserved in liquid nitrogen vapor phase. Broad study findings and their caveats: The genetic and exposure-history diversity represented was limited by the small number of donors. Pairwise subsampling indicated that sequencing depth was expected to affect the degree of clonotype sharing among donors. Sampling was restricted to blood, and TCR repertoires in tissues likely differ from the TCR repertoires found in blood.

Sequencing was carried out using PBMCs. This receptor was identified in a middle-aged woman in good health. Some clones in this sample may be carry-over from other donors' samples.

The DNA sequence reads TGTGCCAGCAGTCCACCTACTACTCTCCAGGTATCTGAAGCTTTCTTT. Its protein reads: CASSPPTTLQVSEAFF. The chain is encoded by TRBV27 joined to TRBJ1-1, with no confident D gene call. The junction carries 22 bases between V and J, which are trimmed by 5 bases and 6 bases respectively. The CDR3 holds 16 amino acids from the cysteine to the phenylalanine. The retained sequence is limited to the CDR3, 48 bases, with the frame set at the first base. Looking up the germline V gene (reference sequence) yields CDR1 MNHEY and CDR2 SMNVEV.